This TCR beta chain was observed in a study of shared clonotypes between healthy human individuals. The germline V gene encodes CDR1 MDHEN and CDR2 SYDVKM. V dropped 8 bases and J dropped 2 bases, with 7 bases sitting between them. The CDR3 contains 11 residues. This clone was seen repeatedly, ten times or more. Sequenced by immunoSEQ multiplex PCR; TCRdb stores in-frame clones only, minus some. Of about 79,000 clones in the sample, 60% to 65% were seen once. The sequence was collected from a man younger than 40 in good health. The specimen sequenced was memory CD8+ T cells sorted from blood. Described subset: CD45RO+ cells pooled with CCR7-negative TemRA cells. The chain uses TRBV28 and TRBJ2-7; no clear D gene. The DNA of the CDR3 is TGTGCCAGCGGCTGGACCTACGAGCAGTACTTC. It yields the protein CASGWTYEQYF.